This T cell receptor (beta chain) was captured in a study of blood T cell repertoires in COVID-19. All enrollees were roughly 18 to 89 years old and from 25 or so US areas. Participants' own reports of clinical history determined their cohort assignment. All recovered Cohort 3 donors got two negative PCRs, got clearance, or saw symptom resolution. Profiled with immunoSEQ multiplex PCR; TCRdb holds only in-frame clones, not every one. This sample has 390,000 or so clones; under 85% occur once, and the top ten carry roughly 5.1%. Germline V CDR1 and CDR2: SGHTA, FQGNSA. Trimming took 8 bases from V and 6 from J, leaving 14 bases between them. The CDR3 extends over 12 amino acids.

The sequence was collected from a woman between 50 and 59 years old who had recovered from COVID-19. The chain joins TRBV7-2 to TRBJ2-7; TRBD2 is a possible D gene (5 bases). Sequences were obtained from PBMCs or T cells enriched from blood (not recorded which). The CDR3 bases are TGTGCCAGCCAAAGGCGAGGGTTCGAGCAGTACTTC. As protein: CASQRRGFEQYF.